This T cell receptor beta chain was recovered during a study of T cells after yellow fever vaccination. Study in general: Any fraction with a low cell number was prepared using SMART-Seq v4 Ultra Low Input.

The authors made TCR cDNA by 5'RACE template switching, adding a universal primer site and UMIs. TCRdb independently ran MiXCR on the 5' RACE reads; one entry per CDR3 protein. This table holds about 310,000 distinct CDR3 sequences, approximately 3.9% found once. Details on this clonotype: Its specificity is unknown.

Per germline, CDR1 SGHRS and CDR2 YFSETQ. The ends lost 3 bases at V and 5 bases at J; junction bases unmatched: 7. The CDR3 runs 15 residues. Study-wide points: A small share of clonotypes appeared in both CD4 and CD8 compartments. Boosting was followed by the reappearance of most primary-vaccination clones (around 95% CD4, around 86% CD8).

V gene TRBV5-1 combines with J gene TRBJ2-5, with 10 bases aligning to TRBD1. This TCR derives from a man aged 18 to 30 who received the YFV17D yellow fever vaccine. The sequences come from PBMCs, collected on the day of the yellow fever booster vaccination. The CDR3 DNA follows: TGCGCCAGCAGCTCCCGGGACAGGGGTTCGGAGACCCAGTACTTC. Protein: CASSSRDRGSETQYF.